The 3 T cell receptor beta chains below come from one sample, sequenced in a study of T cells in Graves' hyperthyroidism and ophthalmopathy. Amplification of TCR beta CDR3 regions used RNA as the template. HTBI primers were used for first-round RT-PCR of the TCR CDR3. TCRdb re-called the multiplex PCR reads with MiXCR, one entry per CDR3 protein. The table has approximately 430,000 distinct CDR3 sequences, roughly 14% seen once; the top ten hold 13%. Specimen: blood. All receptors come from a man aged 18 to 30 with Graves' ophthalmopathy.

This clonotype appeared many times. V usage is TRBV5-1 and J usage is TRBJ1-4; D might be TRBD1 (5 bases). The CDR3 runs 14 residues. CDR1 is SGHRS and CDR2 is YFSETQ in the germline V gene. Deletions cut 3 bases from V and 4 bases from J, with 10 bases between. The CDR3 loop is CASSWDGDNEKLFF. For the CDR3, the DNA is TGCGCCAGCAGCTGGGACGGAGATAATGAAAAACTGTTTTTT. Variable domain in full (rest from reference TRBV5-1 and TRBJ1-4): KAGVTQTPRYLIKTRGQQVTLSCSPISGHRSVSWYQQTPGQGLQFLFEYFSETQRNKGNFPGRFSGRQFSNSRSEMNVSTLELGDSALYLCASSWDGDNEKLFFGSGTQLSVL.

The chain couples TRBV7-9 to TRBJ1-3; 9 bases match TRBD1. Germline V gene sequence: CDR1 SEHNR, CDR2 FQNEAQ (reference sequence). The junction had 3 bases not matched to a gene; V was cut back by 4 bases and J by 2 bases. The CDR3 is made up of 15 amino acids. The CDR3 coding sequence is TGTGCCAGCAGCTCTGGGACAGGGACTGGAAACACCATATATTTT. This translates into CASSSGTGTGNTIYF.

This clonotype was picked up a small number of times. The V and J genes are TRBV2 and TRBJ2-1; 10 bases match TRBD2. This CDR3 contains 14 residues. Germline CDR1 SNHLY, CDR2 FYNNEI. Unmatched junction bases numbered 6, after V lost 6 bases and J lost 7 bases. CDR3 sequence (DNA): TGTGCCAGCAGAGCGGGGGGGGGGAAAAATGAGCAGTTCTTC. Its translation is CASRAGGGKNEQFF.